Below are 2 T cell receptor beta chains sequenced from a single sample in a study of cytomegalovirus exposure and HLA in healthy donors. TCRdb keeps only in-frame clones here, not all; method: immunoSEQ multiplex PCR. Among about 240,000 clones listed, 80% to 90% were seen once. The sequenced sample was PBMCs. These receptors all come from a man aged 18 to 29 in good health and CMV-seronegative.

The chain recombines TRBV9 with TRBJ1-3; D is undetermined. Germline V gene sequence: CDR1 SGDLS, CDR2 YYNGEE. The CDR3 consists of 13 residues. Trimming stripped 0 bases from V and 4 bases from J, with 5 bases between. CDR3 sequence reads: CASSVEQGNTIYF. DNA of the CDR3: TGTGCCAGCAGCGTAGAACAGGGAAACACCATATATTTT.

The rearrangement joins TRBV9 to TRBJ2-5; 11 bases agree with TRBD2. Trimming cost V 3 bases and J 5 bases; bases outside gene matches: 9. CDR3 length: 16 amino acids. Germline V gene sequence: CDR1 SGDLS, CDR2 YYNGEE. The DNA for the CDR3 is TGTGCCAGCAGCGCCGCCCCGACTAGCGGGGTTGAGACCCAGTACTTC. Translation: CASSAAPTSGVETQYF.